This TCR beta chain was retrieved from a study of cytomegalovirus exposure and HLA in healthy donors. Study-level points and caveats: Association of a missense DCLRE1C variant with TCR beta V- and J-gene trimming was reported in a later analysis. CMV serostatus stood as the only immune exposure information on hand. Among TCR beta chains, those listed as cytomegalovirus-associated numbered some 170.

CDR3 size: 15 residues. Trimming pared 8 bases from V and 0 bases from J, leaving 18 bases between. Germline CDR1 reads GTSNPN; CDR2 reads SVGIG (reference sequence). The study ran its PCR with 60 Vbeta and 13 Jbeta primers. Profiled with immunoSEQ multiplex PCR; TCRdb holds only in-frame clones, not every one. The table shows some 180,000 clones, with around 78% occurring only once. Notes on this clone: Its specificity is unknown.

This TCR derives from a woman in her twenties or thirties in good health and CMV-seropositive. V and J are TRBV30 and TRBJ2-3; D possibly corresponds to TRBD2 (5 bases). Sample: PBMCs. DNA for the CDR3: TGTGCCCAAGTCGTGGCTAGCCGAAGCACAGATACGCAGTATTTT. Protein sequence: CAQVVASRSTDTQYF.